This T cell receptor (beta chain) was captured in a study of PD-L1 blockade in urothelial cancer. Overall study: At 3 weeks (second dose) and 6 weeks after starting treatment, blood was analyzed. The median T cell count in blood samples was approximately 140,000. General study results and limits: Blood clones associated with the tumor expanded more at 3 weeks in durable-benefit patients.

As for this clone: Its antigen is still unknown.

Method: immunoSEQ multiplex PCR; TCRdb's copy keeps in-frame clones and lacks some. The data show over 45,000 clones, roughly 86% seen once. Time point: pretreatment peripheral blood. Germline CDR1 is SGHNT and CDR2 is YYREEE (reference sequence). V was pared by 0 bases and J by 5 bases, with 14 bases between. The CDR3 runs 16 residues. The sequence derives from a man in his sixties with urothelial cancer. This specimen was PBMCs, taken around atezolizumab (anti-PD-L1) treatment. V and J are TRBV5-4 and TRBJ1-4; D may be TRBD1 (6 bases). CDR3 bases: TGTGCCAGCAGCTTGGGCCACACAGGGAGAAATGAAAAACTGTTTTTT. Translated, it gives CASSLGHTGRNEKLFF.